The rows below give T cell receptor beta chains drawn from one sample of a study of read filtering for tumor transcriptome and immune sequencing. Via MiXCR, TCRdb re-called the reads, giving one row per CDR3 protein. The table includes tens of thousands of distinct CDR3 sequences, about a fifth detected once. What was sequenced was a population of CD138-negative cells sorted from bone marrow. The source is a donor over 35 with multiple myeloma. The CDR3 runs from the conserved cysteine through the conserved F or W. The order of the fields is D gene, V gene, clone size, J gene, CDR3 DNA, CDR3 protein. D genes are given only for firm matches. Not all rows give a size; the values are once, few, many and, for expanded clones, a class.

d_gene: NA; v_gene: TRBV6-1; abundance: few; j_gene: TRBJ1-5; CDR3nt: TGTGCCAGCAGTGAAATGTGGGCGCAGAATCTGAGGCCCCAGCATTTT; CDR3aa: CASSEMWAQNLRPQHF
d_gene: NA; v_gene: TRBV7-8; abundance: many; j_gene: TRBJ2-5; CDR3nt: TGTGCCAGCAGCTTAGGCGGGAAATGGGAGACCCAGTACTTC; CDR3aa: CASSLGGKWETQYF
d_gene: NA; v_gene: TRBV28; abundance: many; j_gene: TRBJ2-1; CDR3nt: TGTGCCAGCAGTTACCTCCCGAGGTCATATCGGGGAAATGAGCAGTTCTTC; CDR3aa: CASSYLPRSYRGNEQFF
d_gene: NA; v_gene: TRBV5-6; abundance: many; j_gene: TRBJ2-4; CDR3nt: TGTGCCAGCAGCTTAGCAGTAGCAAACATTCAGTACTTC; CDR3aa: CASSLAVANIQYF
d_gene: TRBD1; v_gene: TRBV5-1; abundance: NA; j_gene: TRBJ2-1; CDR3nt: TGCGCCAGCAGCTTGTCTGGACAGGGGGTAGCTGAGCAGTTCTTC; CDR3aa: CASSLSGQGVAEQFF
d_gene: TRBD2; v_gene: TRBV15; abundance: many; j_gene: TRBJ2-1; CDR3nt: TGTGCCACCAGCAGGGGACTAGCGGGGGGGCCTTACAATGAGCAGTTCTTC; CDR3aa: CATSRGLAGGPYNEQFF
d_gene: NA; v_gene: TRBV12-5; abundance: NA; j_gene: TRBJ2-5; CDR3nt: TGTGCTAGTGGTTTGAGTTCGGCGTGGCTACAAGAGACCCAGTACTTC; CDR3aa: CASGLSSAWLQETQYF
d_gene: TRBD1; v_gene: TRBV5-1; abundance: NA; j_gene: TRBJ2-7; CDR3nt: TGCGCCAGCAGCTTGCAAGGACAGGGGCCCTACGAGCAGTACTTC; CDR3aa: CASSLQGQGPYEQYF
d_gene: TRBD1; v_gene: TRBV29-1; abundance: many; j_gene: TRBJ2-7; CDR3nt: TGCAGCGTTAAGTCACGGACAGGGAACGAGCAGTACTTC; CDR3aa: CSVKSRTGNEQYF
d_gene: NA; v_gene: TRBV11-3; abundance: many; j_gene: TRBJ2-1; CDR3nt: TGTGCCAGCAGCTACCAGGGGCCAGCCCACAATGAGCAGTTCTTC; CDR3aa: CASSYQGPAHNEQFF
d_gene: TRBD1; v_gene: TRBV5-1; abundance: NA; j_gene: TRBJ2-7; CDR3nt: TGCGCCAGCAGCACGGGACAGGGCGAGCAGTACTTC; CDR3aa: CASSTGQGEQYF
d_gene: NA; v_gene: TRBV3-1; abundance: many; j_gene: TRBJ2-1; CDR3nt: TGTGCCAGCAGCCGTCCTATGGGGGGCGGCAGGAGCCACAATGAGCAGTTCTTC; CDR3aa: CASSRPMGGGRSHNEQFF
d_gene: NA; v_gene: TRBV5-1; abundance: NA; j_gene: TRBJ2-5; CDR3nt: TGCGCCAGCAGCTTGGGCCGCGGGGACCCCCGGTTC; CDR3aa: CASSLGRGDPRF
d_gene: NA; v_gene: TRBV29-1; abundance: many; j_gene: TRBJ2-3; CDR3nt: TGCAGCGTTGAAGGACTAAATGAGGGGGATACGCAGTATTTT; CDR3aa: CSVEGLNEGDTQYF
d_gene: NA; v_gene: TRBV2; abundance: many; j_gene: TRBJ2-5; CDR3nt: TGTGCCAGCAGACTTGGTGTGAGCCAAGAGACCCAGTACTTC; CDR3aa: CASRLGVSQETQYF
d_gene: NA; v_gene: TRBV28; abundance: few; j_gene: TRBJ2-3; CDR3nt: TGTGCCAGCAGTTTCGCCGAGAGCACAGATACGCAGTATTTT; CDR3aa: CASSFAESTDTQYF
d_gene: TRBD2; v_gene: TRBV7-3; abundance: few; j_gene: TRBJ2-1; CDR3nt: TGTGCCAGCAGCAAACTAGCGGGAGGGCCGGATGAGCAGTTCTTC; CDR3aa: CASSKLAGGPDEQFF
d_gene: TRBD2; v_gene: TRBV12-3/TRBV12-4; abundance: many; j_gene: TRBJ2-3; CDR3nt: TGTGCCAGCAGTTTTTGGCCTAGCGGGGGGGAAACAGATACGCAGTATTTT; CDR3aa: CASSFWPSGGETDTQYF
d_gene: NA; v_gene: TRBV5-1; abundance: many; j_gene: TRBJ1-1; CDR3nt: TGCGCCAGCAGCTTGGTGTCGACTATGAACACTGAAGCTTTCTTT; CDR3aa: CASSLVSTMNTEAFF
d_gene: TRBD2; v_gene: TRBV7-7; abundance: many; j_gene: TRBJ2-2; CDR3nt: TGTGCTAGCAGCCGACTAGCGGGAGAGGCCGGGGAGCTGTTTTTT; CDR3aa: CASSRLAGEAGELFF
d_gene: NA; v_gene: TRBV5-4; abundance: many; j_gene: TRBJ2-1; CDR3nt: TGTGCCAGCAGCTTTGGAGCGGAGCCCTACAATGAGCAGTTCTTC; CDR3aa: CASSFGAEPYNEQFF
d_gene: NA; v_gene: TRBV11-2; abundance: NA; j_gene: TRBJ1-2; CDR3nt: TGTGCCAGCATCTTACATCGGGGGGTCAGAGGCTACACCTTC; CDR3aa: CASILHRGVRGYTF
d_gene: NA; v_gene: TRBV2; abundance: NA; j_gene: TRBJ2-1; CDR3nt: TGCGCCGGCACCTTACAGGCTTTGTATGAGCAGTTCTTC; CDR3aa: CAGTLQALYEQFF
d_gene: NA; v_gene: TRBV7-3; abundance: NA; j_gene: TRBJ2-1; CDR3nt: TGTGCCAGCGGCTCAATACCGACCTCCTACAATGAGCAGTTCTTC; CDR3aa: CASGSIPTSYNEQFF
d_gene: NA; v_gene: TRBV11-3; abundance: many; j_gene: TRBJ2-1; CDR3nt: TGTGCCAGCAGCCAGAATAGGGGGTCCTACAATGAGCAGTTCTTC; CDR3aa: CASSQNRGSYNEQFF
d_gene: NA; v_gene: TRBV20-1; abundance: many; j_gene: TRBJ1-2; CDR3nt: TGCAGTGCTAAACAGGGAGGGGAATATGGCTACACCTTC; CDR3aa: CSAKQGGEYGYTF
d_gene: NA; v_gene: TRBV12-3/TRBV12-4; abundance: many; j_gene: TRBJ2-7; CDR3nt: TGTGCCAGCAGTTTAAGGGGTGGAGGGGAGCAGTACTTC; CDR3aa: CASSLRGGGEQYF
d_gene: NA; v_gene: TRBV20-1; abundance: NA; j_gene: TRBJ1-5; CDR3nt: TGCAGTGCTACGGGAAAACTAAATCAGCCCCAGCATTTT; CDR3aa: CSATGKLNQPQHF
d_gene: NA; v_gene: TRBV11-2; abundance: many; j_gene: TRBJ2-7; CDR3nt: TGTGCCAGCAGCCTGACATCCGAGCAGTACTTC; CDR3aa: CASSLTSEQYF
d_gene: NA; v_gene: TRBV28; abundance: many; j_gene: TRBJ1-5; CDR3nt: TGTGCCAGCAGTACCCGTTTGGGGCGCGGTCAGCCCCAGCATTTT; CDR3aa: CASSTRLGRGQPQHF
d_gene: NA; v_gene: TRBV5-1; abundance: NA; j_gene: TRBJ2-5; CDR3nt: TGCGCCAGCAGCATCCCTCCTCAAGAGACCCAGTACTTC; CDR3aa: CASSIPPQETQYF
d_gene: NA; v_gene: TRBV28; abundance: many; j_gene: TRBJ1-5; CDR3nt: TGTGCCAGTTCTAAGGGTGGCCGTCAGCCCCAGCATTTT; CDR3aa: CASSKGGRQPQHF
d_gene: NA; v_gene: TRBV23-1; abundance: NA; j_gene: TRBJ1-2; CDR3nt: TGCGCCAGCAGTCAATCGGTTCCCCTTTATGGCTACACCTTC; CDR3aa: CASSQSVPLYGYTF
d_gene: TRBD2; v_gene: TRBV7-9; abundance: many; j_gene: TRBJ2-3; CDR3nt: TGTGCCATCCCGGAGGCGGAAGCGGGAAATACGCAGTATTTT; CDR3aa: CAIPEAEAGNTQYF
d_gene: TRBD1; v_gene: TRBV15; abundance: NA; j_gene: TRBJ1-1; CDR3nt: TGTGCCACAAGTATCCAAGGACAGGGGGCCGTTGCTTTCTTT; CDR3aa: CATSIQGQGAVAFF
d_gene: NA; v_gene: TRBV7-9; abundance: NA; j_gene: TRBJ1-2; CDR3nt: TGTGCCAGCAGCTTAGTCGCGTATGGCTACACCTTC; CDR3aa: CASSLVAYGYTF
d_gene: NA; v_gene: TRBV29-1; abundance: many; j_gene: TRBJ2-1; CDR3nt: TGCAGCGTTGAAAGGTCAGGGGCTGAGCAGTTCTTC; CDR3aa: CSVERSGAEQFF
d_gene: TRBD1; v_gene: TRBV24-1; abundance: many; j_gene: TRBJ2-1; CDR3nt: TGTGCCACCAGTGACCTGACAGGGGGGGCATCGGAGCAGTTCTTC; CDR3aa: CATSDLTGGASEQFF
d_gene: NA; v_gene: TRBV15; abundance: NA; j_gene: TRBJ2-5; CDR3nt: TGTGCCACCAGCAGGCGAGTAGGTGAAGAGACCCAGTACTTC; CDR3aa: CATSRRVGEETQYF
d_gene: NA; v_gene: TRBV20-1; abundance: many; j_gene: TRBJ2-3; CDR3nt: TGCAGTGCTAGAGTTCCCGTGATGAGCACAGATACGCAGTATTTT; CDR3aa: CSARVPVMSTDTQYF
d_gene: NA; v_gene: TRBV5-1; abundance: many; j_gene: TRBJ2-3; CDR3nt: TGCGCCAGCAAACCGGAGGGCGCCCCAGATACGCAGTATTTT; CDR3aa: CASKPEGAPDTQYF
d_gene: TRBD1; v_gene: TRBV10-2; abundance: few; j_gene: TRBJ1-5; CDR3nt: TGCGCCAGCAGTGCCCGGGACAGAGGCAATCAGCCCCAGCATTTT; CDR3aa: CASSARDRGNQPQHF
d_gene: TRBD1; v_gene: TRBV2; abundance: NA; j_gene: TRBJ1-2; CDR3nt: TGTGCCAGCAGTGCCTCCGGGACAGGGTCAGGGGACGGCTACACCTTC; CDR3aa: CASSASGTGSGDGYTF
d_gene: NA; v_gene: TRBV2; abundance: many; j_gene: TRBJ2-1; CDR3nt: TGTGCCAGCAAAAGCGGCAAGGGGGGCAATGAGCAGTTCTTC; CDR3aa: CASKSGKGGNEQFF
d_gene: TRBD2; v_gene: TRBV29-1; abundance: many; j_gene: TRBJ2-7; CDR3nt: TGCAGCGTTCGTCAGGGACTAGCGGGGGGCGAGCAGTACTTC; CDR3aa: CSVRQGLAGGEQYF
d_gene: NA; v_gene: TRBV6-4; abundance: many; j_gene: TRBJ2-7; CDR3nt: TGTGCCAGCCCCCGGGACCAGCAGTACTTC; CDR3aa: CASPRDQQYF
d_gene: NA; v_gene: TRBV5-4; abundance: many; j_gene: TRBJ2-1; CDR3nt: TGTGCCAGCAGCACCGCAGGGGGAGGGGCGTACAATGAGCAGTTCTTC; CDR3aa: CASSTAGGGAYNEQFF
d_gene: NA; v_gene: TRBV9; abundance: NA; j_gene: TRBJ2-2; CDR3nt: TGTGCCAGCAGCGGGATAGAGGTCACCGGGGAGCTGCTTTTT; CDR3aa: CASSGIEVTGELLF